This T cell receptor (beta chain) stems from a study of blood T cell repertoires in COVID-19. Germline trimming cut 6 bases from V and 4 bases from J; bases unmatched to any gene: 11. This CDR3 region has 15 residues. CDR1 is MNHEY and CDR2 is SVGAGI in the germline V gene. TCRdb's copy holds only in-frame clones and misses some; the assay was immunoSEQ multiplex PCR. The table has around 100,000 clones, roughly 80% seen once. The sample comprised peripheral blood. The TCR originated in a woman aged 60 to 75 with acute or convalescent COVID-19. The chain joins TRBV6-5 to TRBJ2-5; 7 nucleotides align to TRBD2. This CDR3 reads CASSLETSLGETQYF. CDR3 nucleotide sequence: TGTGCCAGCAGCCTCGAGACTAGCCTTGGAGAGACCCAGTACTTC.